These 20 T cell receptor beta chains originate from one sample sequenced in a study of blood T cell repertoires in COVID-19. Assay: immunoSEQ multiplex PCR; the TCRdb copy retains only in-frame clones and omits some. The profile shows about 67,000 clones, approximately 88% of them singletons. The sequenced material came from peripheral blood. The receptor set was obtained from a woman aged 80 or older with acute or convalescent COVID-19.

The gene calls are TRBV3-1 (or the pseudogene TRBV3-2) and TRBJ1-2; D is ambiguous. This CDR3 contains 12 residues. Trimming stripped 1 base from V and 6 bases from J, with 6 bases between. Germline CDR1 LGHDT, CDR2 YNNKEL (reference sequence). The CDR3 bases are TGTGCCAGCAGCCAAGGGTCTAATGGCTACACCTTC. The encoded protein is CASSQGSNGYTF.

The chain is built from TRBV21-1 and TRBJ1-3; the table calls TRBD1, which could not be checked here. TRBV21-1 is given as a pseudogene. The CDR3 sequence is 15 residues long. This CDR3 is CASKAGTGLGNTIYF. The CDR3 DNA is TGTGCCAGCAAAGCGGGGACAGGGCTCGGAAACACCATATATTTT.

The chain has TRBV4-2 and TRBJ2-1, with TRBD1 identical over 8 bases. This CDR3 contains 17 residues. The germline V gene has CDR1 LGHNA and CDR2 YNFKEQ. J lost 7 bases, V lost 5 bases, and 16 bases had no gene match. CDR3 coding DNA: TGTGCCAGCAGCTCCCCCTTAAGGAGACAGGGGAGTAATGAGCAGTTCTTC. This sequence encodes CASSSPLRRQGSNEQFF.

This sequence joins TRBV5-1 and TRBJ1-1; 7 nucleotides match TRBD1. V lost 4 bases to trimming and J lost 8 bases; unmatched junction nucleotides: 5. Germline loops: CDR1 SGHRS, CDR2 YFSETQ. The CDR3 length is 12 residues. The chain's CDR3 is CASSLGQTEAFF. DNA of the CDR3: TGCGCCAGCAGCCTGGGACAGACCGAAGCTTTCTTT.

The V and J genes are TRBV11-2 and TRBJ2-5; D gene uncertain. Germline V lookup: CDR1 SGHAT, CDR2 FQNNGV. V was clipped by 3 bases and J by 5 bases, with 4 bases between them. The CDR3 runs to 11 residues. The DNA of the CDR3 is TGTGCCAGCAGCTTCAGTGAGACCCAGTACTTC. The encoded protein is CASSFSETQYF.

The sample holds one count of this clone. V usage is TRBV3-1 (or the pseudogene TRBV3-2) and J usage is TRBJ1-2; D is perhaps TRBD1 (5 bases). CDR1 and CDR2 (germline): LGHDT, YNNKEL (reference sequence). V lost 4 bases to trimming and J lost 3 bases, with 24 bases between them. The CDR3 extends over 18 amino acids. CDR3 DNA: TGTGCCAGCAGCCCTTACCAAGCGTTTAGGGGTTTTGACTATGGCTACACCTTC. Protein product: CASSPYQAFRGFDYGYTF.

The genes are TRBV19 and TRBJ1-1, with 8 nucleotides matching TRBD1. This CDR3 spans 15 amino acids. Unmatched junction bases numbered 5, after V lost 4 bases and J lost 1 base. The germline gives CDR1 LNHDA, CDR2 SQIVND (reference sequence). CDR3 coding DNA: TGTGCCAGTAGTAGCGCGGGACAGGCGAACACTGAAGCTTTCTTT. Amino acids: CASSSAGQANTEAFF.

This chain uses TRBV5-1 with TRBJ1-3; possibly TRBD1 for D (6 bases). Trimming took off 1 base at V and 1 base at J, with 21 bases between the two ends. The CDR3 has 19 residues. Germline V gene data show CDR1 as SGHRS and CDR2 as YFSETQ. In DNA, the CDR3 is TGCGCCAGCAGCTTGCATTTCGGACCGACAGGCGTTTCTGGAAACACCATATATTTT. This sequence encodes CASSLHFGPTGVSGNTIYF.

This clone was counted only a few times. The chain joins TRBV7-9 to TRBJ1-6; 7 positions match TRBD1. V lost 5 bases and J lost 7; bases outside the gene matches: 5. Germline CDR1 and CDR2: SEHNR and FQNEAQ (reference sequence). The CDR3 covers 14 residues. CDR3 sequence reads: CASSPTGMNSPLHF. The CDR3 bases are TGTGCCAGCAGCCCGACAGGGATGAATTCACCCCTCCACTTT.

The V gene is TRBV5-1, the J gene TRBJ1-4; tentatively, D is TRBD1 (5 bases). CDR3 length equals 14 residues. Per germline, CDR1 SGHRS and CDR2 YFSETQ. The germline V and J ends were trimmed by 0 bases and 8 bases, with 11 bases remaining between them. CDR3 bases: TGCGCCAGCAGCTTGGGCGGGGGGAGCGAAAAACTGTTTTTT. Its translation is CASSLGGGSEKLFF.

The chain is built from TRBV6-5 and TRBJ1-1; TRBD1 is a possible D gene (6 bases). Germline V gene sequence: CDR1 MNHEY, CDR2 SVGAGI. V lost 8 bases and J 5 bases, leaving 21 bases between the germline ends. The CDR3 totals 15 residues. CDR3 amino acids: CASSWDTNTRTEAFF. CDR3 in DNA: TGTGCCAGCTCGTGGGACACCAATACCCGGACTGAAGCTTTCTTT.

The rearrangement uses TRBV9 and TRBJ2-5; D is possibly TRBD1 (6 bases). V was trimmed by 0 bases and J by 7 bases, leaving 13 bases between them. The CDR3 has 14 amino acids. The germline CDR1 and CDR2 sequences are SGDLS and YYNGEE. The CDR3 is CASSVGGLSGTQYF. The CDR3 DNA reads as TGTGCCAGCAGCGTAGGGGGGCTATCGGGGACCCAGTACTTC.

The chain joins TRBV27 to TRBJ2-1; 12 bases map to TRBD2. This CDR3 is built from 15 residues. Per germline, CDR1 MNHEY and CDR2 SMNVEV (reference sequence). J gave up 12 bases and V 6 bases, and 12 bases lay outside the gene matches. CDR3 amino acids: CASSSPTSGRPLQFF. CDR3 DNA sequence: TGTGCCAGCAGCTCCCCTACTAGCGGGAGGCCGTTGCAGTTCTTC.

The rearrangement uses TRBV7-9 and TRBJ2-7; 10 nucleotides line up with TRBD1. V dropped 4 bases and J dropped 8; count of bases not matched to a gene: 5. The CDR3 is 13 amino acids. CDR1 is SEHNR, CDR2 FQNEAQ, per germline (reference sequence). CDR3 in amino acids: CASSSGTGDQQYF. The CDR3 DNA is TGTGCCAGCAGCTCAGGGACAGGGGACCAGCAGTACTTC.

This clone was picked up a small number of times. CDR3 coding DNA: TGTGCCAGCAGCTTAGTAGGGAGCTCCTATAATTCACCCCTCCACTTT. Translated: CASSLVGSSYNSPLHF. The chain couples TRBV7-2 to TRBJ1-6; D is unresolved. The V gene lost 1 base and the J gene lost 0 bases, with 7 bases spanning the gap. Germline V gene sequence: CDR1 SGHTA, CDR2 FQGNSA. The CDR3 contains 16 residues.

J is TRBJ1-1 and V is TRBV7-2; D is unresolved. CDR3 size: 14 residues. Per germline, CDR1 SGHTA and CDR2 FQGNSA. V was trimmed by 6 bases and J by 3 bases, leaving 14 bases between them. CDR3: CASSTFRRDTEAFF. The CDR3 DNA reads TGTGCCAGCAGTACCTTTCGGAGGGACACTGAAGCTTTCTTT.

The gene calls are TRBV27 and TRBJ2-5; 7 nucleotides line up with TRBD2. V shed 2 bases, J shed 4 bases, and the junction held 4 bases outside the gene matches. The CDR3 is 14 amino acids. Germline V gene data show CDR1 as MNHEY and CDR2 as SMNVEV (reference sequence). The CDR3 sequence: CASSLAGALETQYF. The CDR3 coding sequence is TGTGCCAGCAGTTTAGCGGGAGCGTTAGAGACCCAGTACTTC.

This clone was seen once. The CDR3 DNA reads as TGCGCCAGCAGCGACCAGACAGGACCCACTGAAGCTTTCTTT. This gives the protein CASSDQTGPTEAFF. The rearrangement joins TRBV5-1 to TRBJ1-1, with D perhaps TRBD1 (6 bases). V lost 4 bases and J 4 bases, leaving 14 bases between the germline ends. This CDR3 has 14 residues. Germline V gene lookup returns CDR1 SGHRS and CDR2 YFSETQ. Full variable domain (remainder filled in from reference TRBV5-1 and TRBJ1-1): KAGVTQTPRYLIKTRGQQVTLSCSPISGHRSVSWYQQTPGQGLQFLFEYFSETQRNKGNFPGRFSGRQFSNSRSEMNVSTLELGDSALYLCASSDQTGPTEAFFGQGTRLTVV.

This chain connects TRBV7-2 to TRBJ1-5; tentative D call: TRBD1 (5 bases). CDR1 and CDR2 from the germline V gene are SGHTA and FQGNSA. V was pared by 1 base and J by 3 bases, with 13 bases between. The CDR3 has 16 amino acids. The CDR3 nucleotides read TGTGCCAGCAGCTTAGTCGGGGGGTCGAACAATCAGCCCCAGCATTTT. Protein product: CASSLVGGSNNQPQHF.

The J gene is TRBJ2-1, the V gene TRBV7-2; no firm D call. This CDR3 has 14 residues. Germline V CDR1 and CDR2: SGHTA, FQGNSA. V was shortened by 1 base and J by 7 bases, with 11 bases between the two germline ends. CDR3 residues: CASSLGASLNEQFF. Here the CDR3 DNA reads TGTGCCAGCAGCTTAGGAGCCTCCCTTAATGAGCAGTTCTTC.